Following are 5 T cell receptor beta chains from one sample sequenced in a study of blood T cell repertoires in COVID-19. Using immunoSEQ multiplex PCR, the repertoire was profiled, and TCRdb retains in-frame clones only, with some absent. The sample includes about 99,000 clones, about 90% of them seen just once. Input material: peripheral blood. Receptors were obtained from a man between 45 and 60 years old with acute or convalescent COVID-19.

CDR3 residues: CASRGQGPTEAFF. The CDR3, as DNA: TGTGCCAGCAGGGGACAGGGCCCCACTGAAGCTTTCTTT. The rearrangement links TRBV25-1 to TRBJ1-1, with 9 bases lining up with TRBD1. This CDR3 comprises 13 residues. Germline V gives CDR1 MGHDK, CDR2 SYGVNS. The junction had 3 bases not matched to a gene; V was cut back by 6 bases and J by 4 bases.

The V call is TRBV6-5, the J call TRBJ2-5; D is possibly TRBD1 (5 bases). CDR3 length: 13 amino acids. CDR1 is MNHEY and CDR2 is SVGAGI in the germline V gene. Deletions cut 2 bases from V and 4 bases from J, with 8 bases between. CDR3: CASSYQGRETQYF. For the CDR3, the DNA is TGTGCCAGCAGTTACCAGGGTCGAGAGACCCAGTACTTC.

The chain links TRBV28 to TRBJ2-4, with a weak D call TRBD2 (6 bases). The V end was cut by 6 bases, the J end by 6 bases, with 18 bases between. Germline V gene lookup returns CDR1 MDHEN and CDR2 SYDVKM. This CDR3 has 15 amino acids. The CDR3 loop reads CASSLGGVWGNIQYF. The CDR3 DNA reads TGTGCCAGCAGCCTCGGAGGGGTTTGGGGAAACATTCAGTACTTC.

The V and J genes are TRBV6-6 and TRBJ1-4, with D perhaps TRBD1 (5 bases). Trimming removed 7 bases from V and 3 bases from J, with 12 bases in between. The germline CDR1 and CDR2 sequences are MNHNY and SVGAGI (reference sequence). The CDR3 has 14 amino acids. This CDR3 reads CASTKAGANEKLFF. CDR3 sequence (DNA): TGTGCCAGCACTAAGGCGGGGGCTAATGAAAAACTGTTTTTT.

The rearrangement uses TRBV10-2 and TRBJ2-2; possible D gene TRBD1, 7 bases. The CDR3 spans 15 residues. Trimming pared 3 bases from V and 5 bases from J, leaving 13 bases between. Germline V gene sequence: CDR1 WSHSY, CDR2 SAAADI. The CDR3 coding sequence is TGCGCCAGCAGTGAAGAGACAGGGAGGACCGGGGAGCTGTTTTTT. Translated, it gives CASSEETGRTGELFF.